This T cell receptor beta chain was found in a study of identical twins. Study-level results: Monozygotic twin pairs showed more out-of-frame TCR alpha sharing than models estimated.

As regards this clonotype: What it recognizes is unknown.

From the 5' RACE reads, TCRdb called clonotypes with MiXCR, one entry per CDR3 protein. The sample has approximately 500,000 distinct CDR3 sequences, around 15% seen once. The CDR3 totals 15 residues. V lost 0 bases, J lost 2 bases, and 11 bases lay in between. The germline V gene has CDR1 SGHRS and CDR2 YFSETQ. The same sample was also used in a study of yellow fever vaccine responses in identical twins.

The chain is built from TRBV5-1 and TRBJ1-1; TRBD1 might be the D (6 bases). The clonotype comes from a woman younger than 30 in good health. Sequencing was carried out using CD4+ T cells sorted from blood. The chain's CDR3 is CASSLGPQGNTEAFF. The CDR3 DNA reads TGCGCCAGCAGCTTGGGACCACAGGGTAACACTGAAGCTTTCTTT.